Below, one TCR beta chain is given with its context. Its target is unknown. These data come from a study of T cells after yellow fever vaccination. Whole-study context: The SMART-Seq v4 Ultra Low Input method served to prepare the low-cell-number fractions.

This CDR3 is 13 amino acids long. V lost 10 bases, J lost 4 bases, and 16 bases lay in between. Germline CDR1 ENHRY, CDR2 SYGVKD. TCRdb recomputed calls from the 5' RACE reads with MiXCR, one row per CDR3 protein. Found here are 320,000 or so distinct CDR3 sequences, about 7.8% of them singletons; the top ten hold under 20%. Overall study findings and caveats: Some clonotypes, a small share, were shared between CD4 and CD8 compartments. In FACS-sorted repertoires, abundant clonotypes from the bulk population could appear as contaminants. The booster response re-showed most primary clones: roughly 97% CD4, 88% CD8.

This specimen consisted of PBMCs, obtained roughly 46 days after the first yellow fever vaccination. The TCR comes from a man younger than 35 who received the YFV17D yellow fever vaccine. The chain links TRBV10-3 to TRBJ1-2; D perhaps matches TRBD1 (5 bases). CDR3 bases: TGTGCCACTACACAGGACACAACCTATGGCTACACCTTC. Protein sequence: CATTQDTTYGYTF.